Shown below are 16 T cell receptor beta chains from a single sample sequenced in a study of CD8+CD57+ T cells in acquired aplastic anemia. The TCR beta profiling, which covered VDJ combination and CDR3 sequence, was carried out using genomic DNA as the template. TCRdb reprocessed the reads with MiXCR, giving one entry per CDR3 protein. The table records about 130,000 distinct CDR3 sequences, roughly two fifths of them present only once. The material sequenced was sorted CD4+, CD8+, or CD8+CD57+ T cells (not recorded which) from PBMCs. These receptors originate from a human donor in good health, serving as a control.

The chain uses TRBV9 and TRBJ2-3; TRBD2 agrees at 10 bases. After removal of 0 bases from V and 2 bases from J, the junction contained 3 bases not matched to a gene. CDR3 size: 16 residues. Germline lookup yields CDR1 SGDLS and CDR2 YYNGEE. CDR3: CASSVALAGDTDTQYF. CDR3 coding DNA: TGTGCCAGCAGCGTAGCGCTAGCGGGGGACACAGATACGCAGTATTTT.

This clonotype was counted at least ten times. The chain recombines TRBV5-1 with TRBJ2-1; perhaps TRBD2 as D (5 bases). The CDR3 is 15 residues long. Germline loops: CDR1 SGHRS, CDR2 YFSETQ. The ends were cut back, 4 bases at V and 2 bases at J, with 13 bases in the middle. The CDR3 reads CASSGGHSTYNEQFF. The DNA of the CDR3 is TGCGCCAGCAGCGGCGGGCACTCAACCTACAATGAGCAGTTCTTC.

Many counts were recorded for this clonotype. The chain couples TRBV10-3 to TRBJ2-4, with 10 positions matching TRBD2. This CDR3 is built from 15 residues. Germline trimming cut 6 bases from V and 6 bases from J; bases unmatched to any gene: 8. CDR1 and CDR2 from the germline V gene are ENHRY and SYGVKD. CDR3 amino acids: CAIRKSGGDGNIQYF. The CDR3 nucleotides read TGTGCCATCAGGAAAAGCGGGGGGGATGGAAACATTCAGTACTTC.

At least ten counts were recorded for this clonotype. The rearrangement uses TRBV7-9 and TRBJ2-2; no clear D gene. This CDR3 has 14 residues. Trimming pared 1 base from V and 3 bases from J, leaving 6 bases between. CDR1 and CDR2 (germline): SEHNR, FQNEAQ (reference sequence). The CDR3 DNA is TGTGCCAGCAGCTTAGTGGTTTACACCGGGGAGCTGTTTTTT. It codes for CASSLVVYTGELFF.

The V gene is TRBV10-3, the J gene TRBJ1-2, with D unresolved. The CDR3 covers 12 residues. V lost 3 bases and J lost 6, with 8 bases in between. Germline V gene sequence: CDR1 ENHRY, CDR2 SYGVKD. CDR3 DNA: TGTGCCATCAGTGAAGCTGTAAATGGCTACACCTTC. It yields the protein CAISEAVNGYTF.

This clonotype was seen repeatedly, ten times or more. This chain links TRBV2 with TRBJ2-1; 12 positions match TRBD2. V lost 6 bases, J lost 4 bases, and 7 bases stayed unmatched. The CDR3 contains 16 residues. Germline assignment: CDR1 SNHLY and CDR2 FYNNEI. The CDR3 DNA sequence: TGTGCCAGCAGAAGGCCCGGACTAGCGGGGTACAATGAGCAGTTCTTC. Translation: CASRRPGLAGYNEQFF.

Comments on this clonotype: This could be a read error, since a much larger clone is one nucleotide away. This rearrangement joins TRBV6-1 to TRBJ1-2; no reliable D call. The germline CDR1 and CDR2 sequences are MNHNS and SASEGT. The CDR3 consists of 15 residues. The V and J ends lost 5 bases and 7 bases respectively, with 20 bases between them. The DNA for the CDR3 is TGTGCCAGCAGTCCTCCTACACCTAAGGTTTCTGGCTACACCTTC. Amino acid sequence: CASSPPTPKVSGYTF.

The chain carries TRBV6-5 and TRBJ1-4; D is possibly TRBD1 (5 bases). Trimming shortened V by 4 bases and J by 11 bases, and 20 bases separated the two germline ends. This CDR3 contains 15 residues. Germline values: CDR1 MNHEY, CDR2 SVGAGI. The CDR3: CASSSLGGVVSKLFF. In DNA, the CDR3 is TGTGCCAGCAGTTCCCTGGGAGGGGTGGTGTCGAAACTGTTTTTT.

This clonotype was seen once. V is TRBV10-3 and J is TRBJ1-1; 9 nucleotides line up with TRBD1. The CDR3 length is 12 residues. Germline V CDR1 and CDR2: ENHRY, SYGVKD. The junction had 5 bases not matched to a gene; V was cut back by 8 bases and J by 7 bases. For the CDR3, the DNA is TGTGCCATCCGGGACAGGGACAATGAAGCTTTCTTT. This gives the protein CAIRDRDNEAFF.

This chain connects TRBV9 to TRBJ1-2, with a weak D call TRBD1 (6 bases). Germline V gene lookup returns CDR1 SGDLS and CDR2 YYNGEE. The CDR3 is made up of 14 amino acids. Deletions cut 3 bases from V and 7 bases from J, with 16 bases between. The CDR3 region has the DNA TGTGCCAGCAGCGCCCAATCGCAGGGGTTTGGCTACACCTTC. This codes for CASSAQSQGFGYTF.

The chain couples TRBV29-1 to TRBJ1-1, with D hard to call. Trimming pared 1 base from V and 7 bases from J, leaving 7 bases between. The CDR3 runs 11 residues. Germline V CDR1 and CDR2: SQVTM, ANQGSEA. The CDR3 DNA reads TGCAGCGTTGAAGGGCAGAATGAAGCTTTCTTT. It translates to CSVEGQNEAFF.

The chain couples TRBV20-1 to TRBJ2-7; D is ambiguous. V lost 5 bases to trimming and J lost 2 bases, with 7 bases between them. The CDR3 runs to 11 residues. The germline V gene encodes CDR1 DFQATT and CDR2 SNEGSKA (reference sequence). The CDR3 sequence: CSASDAYEQYV. CDR3 bases: TGCAGTGCTTCCGATGCCTACGAGCAGTACGTC.

This clonotype showed up just a few times. This chain links TRBV6-1 with TRBJ2-2, with 7 bases fitting TRBD2. The germline V gene encodes CDR1 MNHNS and CDR2 SASEGT. This CDR3 has 15 amino acids. After removal of 6 bases from V and 2 bases from J, the junction contained 6 bases not matched to a gene. CDR3 loop: CASSLSGANTGELFF. The CDR3 bases are TGTGCCAGCAGCCTCAGCGGGGCTAACACCGGGGAGCTGTTTTTT.

V usage is TRBV14 and J usage is TRBJ1-1; D unclear. This CDR3 contains 16 residues. CDR1 SGHDN and CDR2 FVKESK come from the germline V gene. Trimming shortened V by 1 base and J by 4 bases, and 16 bases separated the two germline ends. The DNA of the CDR3 is TGTGCCAGCAGCCAAGTCCAGGCCCGGCGGGTCACTGAAGCTTTCTTT. This encodes CASSQVQARRVTEAFF.

As for this clonotype: Its ends do not fully match the called genes, so a read error is possible. J is TRBJ1-2 and V is TRBV14; D uncertain. Germline V CDR1 and CDR2: SGHDN, FVKESK. The CDR3 extends over 17 amino acids. This chain's CDR3 is CASSQNLAAQINYGCTF. CDR3 DNA sequence: TGTGCCAGCAGCCAAAATCTTGCCGCGCAGATCAACTATGGCTGCACCTTC.

The table lists this clonotype with many counts. V usage is TRBV30 and J usage is TRBJ1-5; no clear D. There are 14 residues in the CDR3. The V end was cut by 3 bases, the J end by 0 bases, with 9 bases between. Per germline, CDR1 GTSNPN and CDR2 SVGIG (reference sequence). Here the CDR3 DNA reads TGTGCCTGGAGCAACGACCATAGCAATCAGCCCCAGCATTTT. This sequence encodes CAWSNDHSNQPQHF.